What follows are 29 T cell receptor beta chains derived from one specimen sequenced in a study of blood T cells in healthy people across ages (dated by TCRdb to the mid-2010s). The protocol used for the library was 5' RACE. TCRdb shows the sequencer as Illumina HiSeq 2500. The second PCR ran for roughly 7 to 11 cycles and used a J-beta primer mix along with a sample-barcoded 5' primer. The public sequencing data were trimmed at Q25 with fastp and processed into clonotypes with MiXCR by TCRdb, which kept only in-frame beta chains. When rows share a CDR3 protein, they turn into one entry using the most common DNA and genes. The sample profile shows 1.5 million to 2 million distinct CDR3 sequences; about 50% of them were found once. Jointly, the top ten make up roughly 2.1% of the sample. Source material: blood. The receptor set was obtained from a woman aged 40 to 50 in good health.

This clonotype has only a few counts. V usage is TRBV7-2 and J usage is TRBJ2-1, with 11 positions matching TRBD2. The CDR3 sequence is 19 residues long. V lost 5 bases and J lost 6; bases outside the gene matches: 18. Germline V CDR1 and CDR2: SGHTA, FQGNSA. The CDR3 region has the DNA TGTGCCAGCAGCCGACCATCCACTAGCGGGGGAGATTTTCTCAATGAGCAGTTCTTC. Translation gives CASSRPSTSGGDFLNEQFF.

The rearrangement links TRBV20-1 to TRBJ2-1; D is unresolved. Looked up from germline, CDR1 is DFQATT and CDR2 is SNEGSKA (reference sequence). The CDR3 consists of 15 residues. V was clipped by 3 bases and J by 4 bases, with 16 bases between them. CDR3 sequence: CSASQLMTPYNEQFF. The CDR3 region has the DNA TGCAGTGCTAGCCAGCTGATGACCCCTTACAATGAGCAGTTCTTC.

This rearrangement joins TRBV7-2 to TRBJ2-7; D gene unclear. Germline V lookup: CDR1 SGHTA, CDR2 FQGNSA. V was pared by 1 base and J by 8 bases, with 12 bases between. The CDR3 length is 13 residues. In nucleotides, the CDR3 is TGTGCCAGCAGCTTAGTATCACTCAAAAAGCAGTACTTC. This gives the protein CASSLVSLKKQYF.

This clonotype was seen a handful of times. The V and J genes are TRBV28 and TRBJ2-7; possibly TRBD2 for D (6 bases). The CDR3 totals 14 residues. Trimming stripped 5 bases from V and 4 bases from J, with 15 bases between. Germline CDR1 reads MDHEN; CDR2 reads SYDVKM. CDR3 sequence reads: CASSRSGGIYEQYF. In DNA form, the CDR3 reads TGTGCCAGCAGTCGGAGCGGAGGGATTTACGAGCAGTACTTC.

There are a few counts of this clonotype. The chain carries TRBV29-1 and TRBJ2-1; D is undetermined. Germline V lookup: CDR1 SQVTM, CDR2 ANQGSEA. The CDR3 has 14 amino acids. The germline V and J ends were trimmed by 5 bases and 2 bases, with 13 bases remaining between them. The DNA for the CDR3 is TGCAGCGTTCGTTTTGCCGCGGCCTACAATGAGCAGTTCTTC. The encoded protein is CSVRFAAAYNEQFF.

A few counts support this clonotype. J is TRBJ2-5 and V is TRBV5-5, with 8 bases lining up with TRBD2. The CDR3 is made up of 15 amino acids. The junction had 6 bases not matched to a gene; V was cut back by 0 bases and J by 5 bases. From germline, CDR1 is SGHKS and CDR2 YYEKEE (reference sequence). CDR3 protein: CASSLVGGAWETQYF. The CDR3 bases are TGTGCCAGCAGCTTGGTCGGGGGGGCTTGGGAGACCCAGTACTTC.

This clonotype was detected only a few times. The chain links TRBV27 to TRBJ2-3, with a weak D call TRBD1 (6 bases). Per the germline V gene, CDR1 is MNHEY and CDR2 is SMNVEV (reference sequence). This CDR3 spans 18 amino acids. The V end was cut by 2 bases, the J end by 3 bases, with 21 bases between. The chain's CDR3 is CASSLGTNYVLGTDTQYF. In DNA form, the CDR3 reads TGTGCCAGCAGTTTAGGGACAAACTACGTACTTGGGACAGATACGCAGTATTTT.

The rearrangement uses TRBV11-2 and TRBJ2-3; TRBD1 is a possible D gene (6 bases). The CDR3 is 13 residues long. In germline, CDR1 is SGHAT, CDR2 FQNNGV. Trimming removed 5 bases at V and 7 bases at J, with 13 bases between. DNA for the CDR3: TGTGCCAGCAGCACCCGACAGGAGTATACGCAGTATTTT. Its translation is CASSTRQEYTQYF.

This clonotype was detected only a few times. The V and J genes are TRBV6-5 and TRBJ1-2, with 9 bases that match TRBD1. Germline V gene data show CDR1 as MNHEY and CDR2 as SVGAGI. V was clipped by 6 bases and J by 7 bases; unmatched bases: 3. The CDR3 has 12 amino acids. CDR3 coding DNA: TGTGCCAGCAGGGGACAGGGAACTGGCTACACCTTC. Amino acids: CASRGQGTGYTF.

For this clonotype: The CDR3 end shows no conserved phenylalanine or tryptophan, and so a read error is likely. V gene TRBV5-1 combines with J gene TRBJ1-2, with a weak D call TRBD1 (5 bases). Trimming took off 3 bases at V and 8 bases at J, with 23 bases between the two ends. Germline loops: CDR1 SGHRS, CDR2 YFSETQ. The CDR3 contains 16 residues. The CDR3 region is CASSSKTTGTRDGYTL. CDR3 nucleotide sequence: TGCGCCAGCAGCTCCAAGACAACCGGGACCCGTGACGGCTACACCCTC.

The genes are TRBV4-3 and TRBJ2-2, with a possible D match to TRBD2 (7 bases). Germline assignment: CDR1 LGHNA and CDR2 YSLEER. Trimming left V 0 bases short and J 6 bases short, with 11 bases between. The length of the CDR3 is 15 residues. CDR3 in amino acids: CASSQDKGGAGELFF. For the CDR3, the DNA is TGCGCCAGCAGCCAAGACAAGGGGGGGGCCGGGGAGCTGTTTTTT.

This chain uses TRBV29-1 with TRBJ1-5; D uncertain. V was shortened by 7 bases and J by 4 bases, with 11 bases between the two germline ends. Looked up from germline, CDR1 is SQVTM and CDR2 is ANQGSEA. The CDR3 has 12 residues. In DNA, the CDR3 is TGCAGCGCTCGCGGGGAGAATCAGCCCCAGCATTTT. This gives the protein CSARGENQPQHF.

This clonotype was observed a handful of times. The CDR3 sequence is CASSPSGVNSPLHF. CDR3 in DNA: TGTGCCAGCAGTCCTTCAGGGGTGAATTCACCCCTCCACTTT. V gene TRBV25-1 combines with J gene TRBJ1-6, with TRBD1 as a possible D gene (6 bases). Germline V lookup: CDR1 MGHDK, CDR2 SYGVNS. There are 14 residues in the CDR3. The germline V and J ends were trimmed by 5 bases and 7 bases, with 12 bases remaining between them.

As DNA, the CDR3 is TGTGCCAGCAGTTACGAGGACCAAAAGCCCCAGCATTTT. It translates to CASSYEDQKPQHF. The chain joins TRBV6-2 or TRBV6-3 to TRBJ1-5; the D is unclear. Trimming shortened V by 2 bases and J by 8 bases, and 10 bases separated the two germline ends. Per the germline V gene, CDR1 is MNHEY and CDR2 is SVGEGT. This CDR3 has 13 residues.

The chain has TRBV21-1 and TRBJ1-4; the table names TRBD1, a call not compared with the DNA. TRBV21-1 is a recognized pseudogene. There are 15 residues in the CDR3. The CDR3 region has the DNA TGTGCCAGCAGCAAAGAGGGGGACAGGGTGAAAAAACTGTTTTTT. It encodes CASSKEGDRVKKLFF.

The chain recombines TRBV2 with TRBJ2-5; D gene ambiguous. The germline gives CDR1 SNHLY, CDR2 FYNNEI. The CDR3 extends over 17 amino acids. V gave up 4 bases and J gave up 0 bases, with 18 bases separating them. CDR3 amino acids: CASSGQRGRTNQETQYF. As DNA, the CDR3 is TGTGCCAGCAGTGGTCAGCGCGGCAGGACGAACCAAGAGACCCAGTACTTC. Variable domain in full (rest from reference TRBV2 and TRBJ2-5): EPEVTQTPSHQVTQMGQEVILRCVPISNHLYFYWYRQILGQKVEFLVSFYNNEISEKSEIFDDQFSVERPDGSNFTLKIRSTKLEDSAMYFCASSGQRGRTNQETQYFGPGTRLLVL.

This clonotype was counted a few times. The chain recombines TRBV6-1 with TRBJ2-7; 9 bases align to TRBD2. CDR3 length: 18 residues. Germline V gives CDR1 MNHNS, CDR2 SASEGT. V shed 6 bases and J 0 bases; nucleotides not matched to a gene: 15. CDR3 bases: TGTGCCAGCAGACACGGGCTAGCGGGGCCCCCGAGCTCCTACGAGCAGTACTTC. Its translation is CASRHGLAGPPSSYEQYF.

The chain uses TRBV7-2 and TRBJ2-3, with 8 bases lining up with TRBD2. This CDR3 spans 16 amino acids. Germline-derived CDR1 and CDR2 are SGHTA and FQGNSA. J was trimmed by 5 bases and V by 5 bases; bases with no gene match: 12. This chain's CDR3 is CASSQPRVAGIDTQYF. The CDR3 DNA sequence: TGTGCCAGCAGCCAACCGCGGGTAGCGGGGATAGATACGCAGTATTTT.

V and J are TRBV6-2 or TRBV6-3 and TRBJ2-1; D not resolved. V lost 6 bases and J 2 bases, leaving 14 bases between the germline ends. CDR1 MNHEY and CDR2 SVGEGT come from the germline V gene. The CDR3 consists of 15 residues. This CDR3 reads CASSPRILTYNEQFF. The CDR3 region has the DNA TGTGCCAGCAGCCCCCGCATTCTTACCTACAATGAGCAGTTCTTC.

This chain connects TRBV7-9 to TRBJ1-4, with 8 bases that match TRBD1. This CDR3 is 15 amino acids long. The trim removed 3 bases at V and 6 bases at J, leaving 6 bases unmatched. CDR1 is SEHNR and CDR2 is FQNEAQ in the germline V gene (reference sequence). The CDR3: CASSLNRGMDEKLFF. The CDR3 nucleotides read TGTGCCAGCAGCTTGAACAGGGGGATGGATGAAAAACTGTTTTTT.

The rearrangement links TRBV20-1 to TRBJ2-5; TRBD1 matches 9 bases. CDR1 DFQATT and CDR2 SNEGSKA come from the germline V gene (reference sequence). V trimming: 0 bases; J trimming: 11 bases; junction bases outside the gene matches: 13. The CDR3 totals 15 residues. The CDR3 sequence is CSARDPGQGFIEQYF. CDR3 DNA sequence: TGCAGTGCTAGAGACCCCGGACAGGGGTTTATTGAGCAGTACTTC.

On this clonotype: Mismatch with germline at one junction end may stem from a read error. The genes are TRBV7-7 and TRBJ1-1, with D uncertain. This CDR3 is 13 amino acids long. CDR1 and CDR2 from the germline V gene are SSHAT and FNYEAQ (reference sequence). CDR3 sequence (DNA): TGTGCTAGCAGCCCGAATGAAGGGAGTCAAGCTTTCTTT. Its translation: CASSPNEGSQAFF.

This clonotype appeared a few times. The CDR3, as DNA: TGTGCCAGCAGTCCTACTAGCGGGGGGTTACCCCAGTACTTC. This encodes CASSPTSGGLPQYF. This chain links TRBV12-3 or TRBV12-4 with TRBJ2-5, with 12 bases lining up with TRBD2. J gave up 9 bases and V 5 bases, and 7 bases lay outside the gene matches. The CDR3 is made up of 14 amino acids.

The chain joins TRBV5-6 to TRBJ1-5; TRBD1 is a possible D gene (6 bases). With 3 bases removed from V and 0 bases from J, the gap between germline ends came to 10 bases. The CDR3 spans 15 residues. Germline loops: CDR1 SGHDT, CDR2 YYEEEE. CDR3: CASSYGTFSNQPQHF. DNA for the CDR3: TGTGCCAGCAGCTACGGGACATTTAGCAATCAGCCCCAGCATTTT.

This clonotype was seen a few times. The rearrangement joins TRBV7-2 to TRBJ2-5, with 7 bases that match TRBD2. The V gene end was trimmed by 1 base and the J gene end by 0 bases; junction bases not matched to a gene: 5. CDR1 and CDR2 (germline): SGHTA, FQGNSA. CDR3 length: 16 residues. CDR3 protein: CASSLGRTRDQETQYF. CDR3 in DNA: TGTGCCAGCAGCTTAGGCAGGACTAGAGACCAAGAGACCCAGTACTTC.

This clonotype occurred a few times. The CDR3 is CRMRGRQYSNQPQHF. The CDR3 DNA reads as TGCAGGATGAGGGGCAGGCAGTATAGCAATCAGCCCCAGCATTTT. The V gene is TRBV29-1, the J gene TRBJ1-5, with TRBD1 as a possible D gene (5 bases). The CDR3 loop spans 15 amino acids. From germline, CDR1 is SQVTM and CDR2 ANQGSEA.

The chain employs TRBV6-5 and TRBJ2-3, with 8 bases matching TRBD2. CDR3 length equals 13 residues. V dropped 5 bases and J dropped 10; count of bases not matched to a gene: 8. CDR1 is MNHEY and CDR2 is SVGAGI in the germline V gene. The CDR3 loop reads CASSATPGRAQYF. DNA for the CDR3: TGTGCCAGCAGTGCTACCCCCGGGAGGGCGCAGTATTTT.

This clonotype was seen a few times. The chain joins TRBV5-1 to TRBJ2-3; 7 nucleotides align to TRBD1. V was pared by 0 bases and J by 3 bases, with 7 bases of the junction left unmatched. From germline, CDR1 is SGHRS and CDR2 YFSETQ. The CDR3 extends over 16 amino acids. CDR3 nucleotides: TGCGCCAGCAGCTTGGGACGGACAGGCTTGACAGATACGCAGTATTTT. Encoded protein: CASSLGRTGLTDTQYF.

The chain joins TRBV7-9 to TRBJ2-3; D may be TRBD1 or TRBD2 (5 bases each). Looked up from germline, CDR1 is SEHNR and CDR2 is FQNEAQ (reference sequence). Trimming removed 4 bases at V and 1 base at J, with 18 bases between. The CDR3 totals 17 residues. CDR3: CASSSFPGKGRTDTQYF. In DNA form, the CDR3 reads TGTGCCAGCAGCTCATTTCCCGGGAAGGGACGCACAGATACGCAGTATTTT.